This record covers a single TCR beta chain. The antigen is not known. A junction boundary mismatches the germline segment, possibly from a read error. The data were taken from a study of cytomegalovirus exposure and HLA in healthy donors. Whole-study results and caveats: Some TCR beta chains (roughly 160 of them) were listed as cytomegalovirus-associated. The sole available immune exposure information was CMV serostatus. In vitro testing confirmed three CMV-associated chains as specific for CMV antigens.

Primers for the PCR totalled 60 Vbeta and 13 Jbeta. This table comes from immunoSEQ multiplex PCR, and its TCRdb copy is limited to in-frame clones, with some not included. The sample has about 77,000 clones, 78% seen once. The CDR3 sequence is 14 residues long. The germline gives CDR1 ENHRY, CDR2 SYGVKD. The sample taken for sequencing was PBMCs. The TCR was taken from a man in his forties or fifties in good health and CMV-seronegative. The chain uses TRBV10-3 and TRBJ1-5, with D uncertain. In nucleotides, the CDR3 is TGTGCCATCAGTGAACCGACCGACTATCATCCCCAGCATTTT. Protein product: CAISEPTDYHPQHF.